This T cell receptor beta chain comes out of a study of breast tumors, draining lymph nodes, adjacent tissues. TCRdb reanalysed the multiplex PCR reads using MiXCR and keeps one entry per CDR3 protein. The profile shows 15,000 to 20,000 distinct CDR3 sequences, roughly 64% of them singletons. Study-wide results and caveats: Tumor T cell lymph node origin was a supported hypothesis, not proven. Tumors had less TCR diversity than lymph nodes, more than nontumor tissue. Tumor and nontumor repertoires were significantly more similar in luminal-like than in basal-like breast cancer.

Comment on this clonotype: Antigen unknown.

The CDR3 runs 12 residues. Germline assignment: CDR1 SNHLY and CDR2 FYNNEI. V lost 8 bases, J lost 6 bases, and 13 bases lay in between. The chain joins TRBV2 to TRBJ1-2; D ambiguous. The source is a female donor with breast cancer. Some clones in this sample may be carry-over from other donors' samples. The sequencing sample was made of tumor-adjacent breast tissue. This CDR3 reads CASSYGRDGYTF. In DNA form, the CDR3 reads TGTGCCAGCTCGTACGGGAGGGATGGCTACACCTTC.